This T cell receptor (beta chain) is drawn from a study of T-cell memory formation after mild COVID-19. Study summary: The TCR clusters were mostly specific to one donor.

On this clonotype itself: Its antigen remains unknown.

cDNA libraries for TCR alpha and TCR beta, carrying sample barcodes and UMIs, came from 5'RACE with constant-segment primers. Via MiXCR, TCRdb re-called the 5' RACE reads, giving one row per CDR3 protein. The table has 200,000 to 300,000 distinct CDR3 sequences, roughly a sixth seen once. Regarding the study as a whole: Clones that contracted from day 15 to 85 had balanced CD4/CD8; later expanders were CD4+ biased. Several responding clones turned up in pre-infection memory, indicating that cross-reactive memory may have taken part.

The CDR3 has 16 amino acids. Germline CDR1 and CDR2: SEHNR and FQNEAQ (reference sequence). V was clipped by 3 bases and J by 6 bases, with 19 bases between them. This chain joins TRBV7-9 and TRBJ2-3; tentatively, D is TRBD2 (5 bases). The TCR comes from a man aged 18 to 30 who had mild COVID-19 (a few samples of this study predate the infection). Cell type and time point are not known. The material sequenced was PBMCs or a T cell subset sorted from them (not recorded which). Here the CDR3 DNA reads TGTGCCAGCAGCTTCCCAGGACTCCCCACGGGGGATACGCAGTATTTT. Residues: CASSFPGLPTGDTQYF.